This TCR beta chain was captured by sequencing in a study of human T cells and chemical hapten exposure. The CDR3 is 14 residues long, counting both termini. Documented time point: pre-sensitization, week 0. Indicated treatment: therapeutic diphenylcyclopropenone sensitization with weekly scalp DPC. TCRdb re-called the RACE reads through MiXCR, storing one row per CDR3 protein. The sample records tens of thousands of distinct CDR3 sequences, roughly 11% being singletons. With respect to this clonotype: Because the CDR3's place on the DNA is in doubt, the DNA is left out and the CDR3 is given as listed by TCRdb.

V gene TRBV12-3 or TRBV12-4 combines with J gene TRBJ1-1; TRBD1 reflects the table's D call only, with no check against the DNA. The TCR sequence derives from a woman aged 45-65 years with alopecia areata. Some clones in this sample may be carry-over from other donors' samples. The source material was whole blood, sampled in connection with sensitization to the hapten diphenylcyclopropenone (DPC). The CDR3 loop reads CASSSSGFRTEAFF.